This is a list of T cell receptor beta chains from one sample in a study of blood T cell repertoires in COVID-19. The method was immunoSEQ multiplex PCR; TCRdb's version includes in-frame clones alone and lacks a portion of them. The table lists approximately 110,000 clones, roughly 80% of them singletons. The sequenced sample consisted of peripheral blood. The origin of the receptors is a woman of 80 years or more with acute or convalescent COVID-19. The CDR3 runs from the conserved cysteine through the conserved F or W. The order of the fields is clone size, D gene, CDR3 length, V gene, J gene, CDR3 DNA, CDR3 protein. The D gene is left open where the match is weak. Only part of the rows carry a size: once, few, many, or a class if the clone is expanded.

clone size: -; D gene: -; CDR3 length: 15; V gene: TRBV2; J gene: TRBJ2-4; CDR3 DNA: TGTGCCAGCAGTGAACTGCGGCTAGCCAAAAACATTCAGTACTTC; CDR3 protein: CASSELRLAKNIQYF
clone size: -; D gene: -; CDR3 length: 14; V gene: TRBV5-1; J gene: TRBJ2-5; CDR3 DNA: TGCGCCAGCAGCTTGAACTCAGGCCAAGAGACCCAGTACTTC; CDR3 protein: CASSLNSGQETQYF
clone size: -; D gene: -; CDR3 length: 11; V gene: TRBV20-1; J gene: TRBJ1-2; CDR3 DNA: TGCAGTGCCAGGCGTGTCTCGGGCTACACCTTC; CDR3 protein: CSARRVSGYTF
clone size: -; D gene: TRBD1; CDR3 length: 14; V gene: TRBV7-2; J gene: TRBJ2-4; CDR3 DNA: TGTGCCAGCAGTTCGGACAGGGGATTTAACATTCAGTACTTC; CDR3 protein: CASSSDRGFNIQYF
clone size: -; D gene: -; CDR3 length: 16; V gene: TRBV23-1; J gene: TRBJ1-5; CDR3 DNA: TGCGCCAGCAGTCAATCCTCCCGGGTTTTAGGTCAGCCCCAGCATTTT; CDR3 protein: CASSQSSRVLGQPQHF
clone size: -; D gene: TRBD2; CDR3 length: 15; V gene: TRBV7-9; J gene: TRBJ2-3; CDR3 DNA: TGTGCCAGCAGCTCGAGCGGGAGCGGAACAGATACGCAGTATTTT; CDR3 protein: CASSSSGSGTDTQYF
clone size: -; D gene: -; CDR3 length: 13; V gene: TRBV25-1; J gene: TRBJ1-2; CDR3 DNA: TGTGCCAGCAGTGAGAGCGTCTACTATGGCTACACCTTC; CDR3 protein: CASSESVYYGYTF
clone size: -; D gene: -; CDR3 length: 12; V gene: TRBV29-1; J gene: TRBJ1-1; CDR3 DNA: TGCAGCGTTGCCGTTACTAACACTGAAGCTTTCTTT; CDR3 protein: CSVAVTNTEAFF
clone size: -; D gene: TRBD2; CDR3 length: 14; V gene: TRBV14; J gene: TRBJ2-4; CDR3 DNA: TGTGCCAGCAGCGTAGCGGGAGTGGAAAACATTCAGTACTTC; CDR3 protein: CASSVAGVENIQYF
clone size: -; D gene: -; CDR3 length: 11; V gene: TRBV2; J gene: TRBJ2-7; CDR3 DNA: TGTGCCAGCAGTGGCGACACGCAGCAGTACTTC; CDR3 protein: CASSGDTQQYF
clone size: -; D gene: TRBD2; CDR3 length: 15; V gene: TRBV3-1/TRBV3-2; J gene: TRBJ2-3; CDR3 DNA: TGTGCCAGCAGCCCGAGCGGGGCTAGCACAGATACGCAGTATTTT; CDR3 protein: CASSPSGASTDTQYF
clone size: -; D gene: -; CDR3 length: 15; V gene: TRBV7-2; J gene: TRBJ2-1; CDR3 DNA: TGTGCCAGCAGCTTCAATGGTGCCACTGGTAATGAGCAGTTCTTC; CDR3 protein: CASSFNGATGNEQFF
clone size: once; D gene: TRBD2; CDR3 length: 14; V gene: TRBV6-5; J gene: TRBJ2-1; CDR3 DNA: TGTGCCAGCAGTCTTAGCGGGGTTGTTCCTGAGCAGTTCTTC; CDR3 protein: CASSLSGVVPEQFF
clone size: -; D gene: TRBD1; CDR3 length: 14; V gene: TRBV15; J gene: TRBJ1-2; CDR3 DNA: TGTGCCACCAGCAGAGACAGGGGGTCGGTTGGCTACACCTTC; CDR3 protein: CATSRDRGSVGYTF
clone size: -; D gene: -; CDR3 length: 13; V gene: TRBV27; J gene: TRBJ1-1; CDR3 DNA: TGTGCCAGCAGTCCCCCCCAGAGGACTGAAGCTTTCTTT; CDR3 protein: CASSPPQRTEAFF
clone size: -; D gene: TRBD1; CDR3 length: 17; V gene: TRBV13; J gene: TRBJ1-4; CDR3 DNA: TGTGCCAGCAGCCGTTACAGGGGGGATTCAACTAATGAAAAACTGTTTTTT; CDR3 protein: CASSRYRGDSTNEKLFF
clone size: -; D gene: TRBD1; CDR3 length: 16; V gene: TRBV4-1; J gene: TRBJ2-7; CDR3 DNA: TGCGCCAGCAGCCAAGGCCCGGGACAGGCTTCACGGGAGCAGTACTTC; CDR3 protein: CASSQGPGQASREQYF
clone size: -; D gene: TRBD2; CDR3 length: 15; V gene: TRBV3-1/TRBV3-2; J gene: TRBJ2-2; CDR3 DNA: TGTGCCAGCAGCCGGACTAGCTCGGACACCGGGGAGCTGTTTTTT; CDR3 protein: CASSRTSSDTGELFF
clone size: -; D gene: TRBD1; CDR3 length: 15; V gene: TRBV5-8; J gene: TRBJ2-5; CDR3 DNA: TGTGCCAGCAGAGAAACAGGGGGCTACCAAGAGACCCAGTACTTC; CDR3 protein: CASRETGGYQETQYF
clone size: -; D gene: TRBD1; CDR3 length: 14; V gene: TRBV7-2; J gene: TRBJ1-2; CDR3 DNA: TGTGCCAGCAGCCCTCAGACAGGGGACTATGGCTACACCTTC; CDR3 protein: CASSPQTGDYGYTF
clone size: -; D gene: -; CDR3 length: 14; V gene: TRBV28; J gene: TRBJ2-2; CDR3 DNA: TGTGCCAGCAGTTTATATAATTCTCCCGGGGAGCTGTTTTTT; CDR3 protein: CASSLYNSPGELFF
clone size: few; D gene: TRBD1; CDR3 length: 17; V gene: TRBV6-6; J gene: TRBJ1-1; CDR3 DNA: TGTGCCAGCAGACGACAGGGGGCTGTATCTGTGGACACTGAAGCTTTCTTT; CDR3 protein: CASRRQGAVSVDTEAFF
clone size: -; D gene: TRBD2; CDR3 length: 17; V gene: TRBV7-2; J gene: TRBJ2-3; CDR3 DNA: TGTGCCAGCAGCTTAACCTTGACTAGGCGGGAGGCAGATACGCAGTATTTT; CDR3 protein: CASSLTLTRREADTQYF
clone size: few; D gene: -; CDR3 length: 13; V gene: TRBV5-5; J gene: TRBJ1-1; CDR3 DNA: TGTGCCAGCAGCAGGGCAGGAGGCACTGAAGCTTTCTTT; CDR3 protein: CASSRAGGTEAFF
clone size: few; D gene: -; CDR3 length: 13; V gene: TRBV7-2; J gene: TRBJ1-1; CDR3 DNA: TGTGCCAGCAGCTTAAACGCGGACACTGAAGCTTTCTTT; CDR3 protein: CASSLNADTEAFF
clone size: -; D gene: -; CDR3 length: 13; V gene: TRBV12-5; J gene: TRBJ1-5; CDR3 DNA: TGTGCTAGTGGTTTCGAGGGATGGCAGCCCCAGCATTTT; CDR3 protein: CASGFEGWQPQHF
clone size: few; D gene: -; CDR3 length: 13; V gene: TRBV12-3/TRBV12-4; J gene: TRBJ1-1; CDR3 DNA: TGTGCCAGCAGTCCTCTCTTGAACACTGAAGCTTTCTTT; CDR3 protein: CASSPLLNTEAFF
clone size: -; D gene: TRBD1; CDR3 length: 16; V gene: TRBV5-8; J gene: TRBJ2-1; CDR3 DNA: TGTGCCAGCAGCCGTGGACAGGCCTTAGGTAGCGATGAGCAGTTCTTC; CDR3 protein: CASSRGQALGSDEQFF
clone size: -; D gene: -; CDR3 length: 16; V gene: TRBV7-8; J gene: TRBJ2-7; CDR3 DNA: TGTGCCAGCACACATACGGGGGGACAAAGTCCCCACGAGCAGTACTTC; CDR3 protein: CASTHTGGQSPHEQYF
clone size: -; D gene: -; CDR3 length: 17; V gene: TRBV18; J gene: TRBJ1-3; CDR3 DNA: TGTGCCAGCTGGGGTGACAGCCCCGGACGTCCTGGAAACACCATATATTTT; CDR3 protein: CASWGDSPGRPGNTIYF
clone size: -; D gene: -; CDR3 length: 12; V gene: TRBV18; J gene: TRBJ2-1; CDR3 DNA: TGTGCCACCGGCAGGGTGTACAATGAGCAGTTCTTC; CDR3 protein: CATGRVYNEQFF
clone size: -; D gene: TRBD1; CDR3 length: 16; V gene: TRBV24-1; J gene: TRBJ2-2; CDR3 DNA: TGTGCCACCAGTGACCCTCATAGGGGGCTCAGCGGGGAGCTGTTTTTT; CDR3 protein: CATSDPHRGLSGELFF
clone size: -; D gene: -; CDR3 length: 15; V gene: TRBV5-1; J gene: TRBJ2-5; CDR3 DNA: TGCGCCAGCAGCTTGGAAGACAGGAGACAAGAGACCCAGTACTTC; CDR3 protein: CASSLEDRRQETQYF
clone size: -; D gene: -; CDR3 length: 15; V gene: TRBV5-6; J gene: TRBJ2-7; CDR3 DNA: TGTGCCAGCAGCTTATTCGGGGGTTTTCCCTACGAGCAGTACTTC; CDR3 protein: CASSLFGGFPYEQYF
clone size: -; D gene: -; CDR3 length: 12; V gene: TRBV10-3; J gene: TRBJ2-7; CDR3 DNA: TGTGCCACCTCCATTAAGGGAGGCGAGCAGTACTTC; CDR3 protein: CATSIKGGEQYF
clone size: -; D gene: -; CDR3 length: 15; V gene: TRBV7-9; J gene: TRBJ1-5; CDR3 DNA: TGTGCCAGCAGCTCGCAGGATGCTAGCAATCAGCCCCAGCATTTT; CDR3 protein: CASSSQDASNQPQHF
clone size: -; D gene: TRBD1; CDR3 length: 13; V gene: TRBV5-6; J gene: TRBJ1-2; CDR3 DNA: TGTGCCAGCGTACGACAGGGAAGCTATGGCTACACCTTC; CDR3 protein: CASVRQGSYGYTF
clone size: -; D gene: -; CDR3 length: 11; V gene: TRBV29-1; J gene: TRBJ1-2; CDR3 DNA: TGCAGCGTCGACAGGTTGGAAGGCTACACCTTC; CDR3 protein: CSVDRLEGYTF
clone size: -; D gene: -; CDR3 length: 16; V gene: TRBV7-9; J gene: TRBJ1-4; CDR3 DNA: TGTGCCAGCAGCTTAGACACCAGGGAGGTTATTGAAAAACTGTTTTTT; CDR3 protein: CASSLDTREVIEKLFF
clone size: once; D gene: -; CDR3 length: 16; V gene: TRBV24-1; J gene: TRBJ2-2; CDR3 DNA: TGTGCCACCAGTGATCCTCGGGCCGGGAGCACCGGGGAGCTGTTTTTT; CDR3 protein: CATSDPRAGSTGELFF
clone size: -; D gene: TRBD1; CDR3 length: 12; V gene: TRBV19; J gene: TRBJ2-5; CDR3 DNA: TGTGCCAGCATGGGACAGGGAGGGACCCAGTACTTC; CDR3 protein: CASMGQGGTQYF
clone size: -; D gene: -; CDR3 length: 15; V gene: TRBV6-6; J gene: TRBJ1-4; CDR3 DNA: TGTGCCAGCAGCTCAATGAACGTAGCTAATGAAAAACTGTTTTTT; CDR3 protein: CASSSMNVANEKLFF
clone size: -; D gene: -; CDR3 length: 14; V gene: TRBV7-9; J gene: TRBJ1-1; CDR3 DNA: TGTGCCAGCAGCTTAGGAGGGGGGAACACTGAAGCTTTCTTT; CDR3 protein: CASSLGGGNTEAFF
clone size: -; D gene: TRBD2; CDR3 length: 15; V gene: TRBV27; J gene: TRBJ2-1; CDR3 DNA: TGTGCCAGCAGTTTTCTAGCGGGAGATTACAATGAGCAGTTCTTC; CDR3 protein: CASSFLAGDYNEQFF
clone size: -; D gene: -; CDR3 length: 15; V gene: TRBV5-4; J gene: TRBJ2-6; CDR3 DNA: TGTGCCAGCAGCTTCAGGGTCTCTGGGGCCAACGTCCTGACTTTC; CDR3 protein: CASSFRVSGANVLTF
clone size: once; D gene: -; CDR3 length: 15; V gene: TRBV28; J gene: TRBJ2-3; CDR3 DNA: TGTGCCAGCAGTTCCCCCGGTGGAGGCACAGATACGCAGTATTTT; CDR3 protein: CASSSPGGGTDTQYF
clone size: -; D gene: TRBD2; CDR3 length: 14; V gene: TRBV6-1; J gene: TRBJ2-5; CDR3 DNA: TGTGCCAGCAGTGAGTATAGCGGGGAAGAGACCCAGTACTTC; CDR3 protein: CASSEYSGEETQYF
clone size: -; D gene: -; CDR3 length: 15; V gene: TRBV23-1; J gene: TRBJ2-2; CDR3 DNA: TGCGCCAGCAGTCAATCGGCCTGGTCCACCGGGGAGCTGTTTTTT; CDR3 protein: CASSQSAWSTGELFF
clone size: -; D gene: -; CDR3 length: 12; V gene: TRBV18; J gene: TRBJ2-3; CDR3 DNA: TGTGCCAGCTCGTCTACCACAGATACGCAGTATTTT; CDR3 protein: CASSSTTDTQYF
clone size: -; D gene: TRBD2; CDR3 length: 15; V gene: TRBV27; J gene: TRBJ2-7; CDR3 DNA: TGTGCCAGCAGTTCCCCGACTAGCGGGGCCTACGAGCAGTACTTC; CDR3 protein: CASSSPTSGAYEQYF
clone size: -; D gene: -; CDR3 length: 17; V gene: TRBV11-2; J gene: TRBJ1-4; CDR3 DNA: TGTGCCAGCAGCTTAAGGGTAGGCGGGCAGCCTAATGAAAAACTGTTTTTT; CDR3 protein: CASSLRVGGQPNEKLFF
clone size: -; D gene: -; CDR3 length: 14; V gene: TRBV5-1; J gene: TRBJ1-1; CDR3 DNA: TGCGCCAGCAGCTTGGCCGGCAGGGACACTGAAGCTTTCTTT; CDR3 protein: CASSLAGRDTEAFF
clone size: -; D gene: -; CDR3 length: 13; V gene: TRBV7-2; J gene: TRBJ1-6; CDR3 DNA: TGTGCCAGCAGCTTAGACACGCGGGGGACCCTCCACTTT; CDR3 protein: CASSLDTRGTLHF
clone size: -; D gene: -; CDR3 length: 17; V gene: TRBV7-6; J gene: TRBJ2-7; CDR3 DNA: TGTGCCAGCAGCTTAGGGGCCGGTCGAGGGAACACGTACGAGCAGTACTTC; CDR3 protein: CASSLGAGRGNTYEQYF
clone size: -; D gene: -; CDR3 length: 17; V gene: TRBV27; J gene: TRBJ2-1; CDR3 DNA: TGTGCCAGCAGTTTATCGGCCATGCGGACTCACTACAATGAGCAGTTCTTC; CDR3 protein: CASSLSAMRTHYNEQFF
clone size: -; D gene: TRBD1; CDR3 length: 14; V gene: TRBV5-1; J gene: TRBJ2-1; CDR3 DNA: TGCGCCAGCAGCAAATCCGGGACAGCGGATGAGCAGTTCTTC; CDR3 protein: CASSKSGTADEQFF
clone size: -; D gene: -; CDR3 length: 15; V gene: TRBV3-1/TRBV3-2; J gene: TRBJ1-5; CDR3 DNA: TGTGCCAGCAGCCAAGATTCCGGGGGTAATCAGCCCCAGCATTTT; CDR3 protein: CASSQDSGGNQPQHF
clone size: -; D gene: -; CDR3 length: 12; V gene: TRBV5-6; J gene: TRBJ2-3; CDR3 DNA: TGTGCCAGCAGCTTGGGGAGTTCCGCGCAGTATTTT; CDR3 protein: CASSLGSSAQYF
clone size: -; D gene: -; CDR3 length: 13; V gene: TRBV19; J gene: TRBJ1-5; CDR3 DNA: TGTGCCAGTAGTACCACAGGGTTTCAGCCCCAGCATTTT; CDR3 protein: CASSTTGFQPQHF